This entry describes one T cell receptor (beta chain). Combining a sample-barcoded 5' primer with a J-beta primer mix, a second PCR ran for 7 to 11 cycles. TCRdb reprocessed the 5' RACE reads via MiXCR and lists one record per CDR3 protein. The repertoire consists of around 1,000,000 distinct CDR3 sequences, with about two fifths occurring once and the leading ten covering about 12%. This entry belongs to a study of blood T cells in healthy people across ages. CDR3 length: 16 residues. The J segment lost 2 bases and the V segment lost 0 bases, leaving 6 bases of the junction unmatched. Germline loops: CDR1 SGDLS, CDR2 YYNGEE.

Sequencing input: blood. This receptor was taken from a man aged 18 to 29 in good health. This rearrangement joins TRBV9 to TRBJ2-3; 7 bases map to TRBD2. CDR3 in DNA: TGTGCCAGCAGCGTAGGGGGGACTACCCCCACAGATACGCAGTATTTT. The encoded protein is CASSVGGTTPTDTQYF.